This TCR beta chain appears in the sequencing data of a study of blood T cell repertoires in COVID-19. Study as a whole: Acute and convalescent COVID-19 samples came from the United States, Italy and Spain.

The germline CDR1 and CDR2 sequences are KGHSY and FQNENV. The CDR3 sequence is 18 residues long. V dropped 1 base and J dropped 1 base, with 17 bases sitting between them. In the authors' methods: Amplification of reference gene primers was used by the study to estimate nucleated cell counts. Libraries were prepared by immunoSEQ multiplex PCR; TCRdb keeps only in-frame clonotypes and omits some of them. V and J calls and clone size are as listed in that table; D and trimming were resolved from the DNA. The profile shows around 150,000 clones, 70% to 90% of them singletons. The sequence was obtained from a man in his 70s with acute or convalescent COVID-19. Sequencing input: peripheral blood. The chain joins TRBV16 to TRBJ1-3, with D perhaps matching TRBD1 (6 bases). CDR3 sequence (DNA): TGTGCCAGCAGCCAATACGGTGCAGGGGCTGGATCTGGAAACACCATATATTTT. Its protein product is CASSQYGAGAGSGNTIYF. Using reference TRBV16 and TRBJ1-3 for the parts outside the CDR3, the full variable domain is GEEVAQTPKHLVRGEGQKAKLYCAPIKGHSYVFWYQQVLKNEFKFLISFQNENVFDETGMPKERFSAKCLPNSPCSLEIQATKLEDSAVYFCASSQYGAGAGSGNTIYFGEGSWLTVV.